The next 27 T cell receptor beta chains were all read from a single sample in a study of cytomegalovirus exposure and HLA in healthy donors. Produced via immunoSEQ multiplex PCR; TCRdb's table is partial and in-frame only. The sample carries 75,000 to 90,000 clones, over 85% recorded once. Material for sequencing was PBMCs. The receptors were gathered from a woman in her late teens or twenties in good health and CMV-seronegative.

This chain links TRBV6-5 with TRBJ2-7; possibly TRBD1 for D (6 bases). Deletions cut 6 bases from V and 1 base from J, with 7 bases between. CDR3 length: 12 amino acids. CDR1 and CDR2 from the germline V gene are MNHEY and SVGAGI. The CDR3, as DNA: TGTGCCAGCAGGGACAGTTCCTACGAGCAGTACTTC. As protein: CASRDSSYEQYF.

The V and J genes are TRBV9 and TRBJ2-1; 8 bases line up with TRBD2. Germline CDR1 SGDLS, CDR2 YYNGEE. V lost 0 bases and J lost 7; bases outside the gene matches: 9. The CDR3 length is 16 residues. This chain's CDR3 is CASSVAPAGELNEQFF. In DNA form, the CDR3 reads TGTGCCAGCAGCGTAGCGCCAGCGGGGGAACTGAATGAGCAGTTCTTC.

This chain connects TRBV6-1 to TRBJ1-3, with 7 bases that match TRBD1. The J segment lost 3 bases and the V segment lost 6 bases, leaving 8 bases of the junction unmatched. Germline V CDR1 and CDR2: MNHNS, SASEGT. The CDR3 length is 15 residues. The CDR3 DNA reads TGTGCCAGCAGATTTGACAGGGCGGGTGGAAACACCATATATTTT. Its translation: CASRFDRAGGNTIYF.

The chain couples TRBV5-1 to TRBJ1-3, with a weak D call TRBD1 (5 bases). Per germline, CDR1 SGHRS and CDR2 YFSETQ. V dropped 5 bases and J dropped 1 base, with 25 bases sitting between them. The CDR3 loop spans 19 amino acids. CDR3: CASRKATNNRGGSGNTIYF. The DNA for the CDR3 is TGCGCCAGCAGAAAAGCAACGAATAATCGCGGGGGGTCTGGAAACACCATATATTTT.

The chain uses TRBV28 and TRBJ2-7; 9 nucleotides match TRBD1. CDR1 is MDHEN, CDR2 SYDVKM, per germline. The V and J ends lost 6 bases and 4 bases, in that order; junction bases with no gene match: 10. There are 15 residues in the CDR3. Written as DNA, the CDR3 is TGTGCCAGCAGACCCCGCGGGACAGGGCAGTACGAGCAGTACTTC. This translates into CASRPRGTGQYEQYF.

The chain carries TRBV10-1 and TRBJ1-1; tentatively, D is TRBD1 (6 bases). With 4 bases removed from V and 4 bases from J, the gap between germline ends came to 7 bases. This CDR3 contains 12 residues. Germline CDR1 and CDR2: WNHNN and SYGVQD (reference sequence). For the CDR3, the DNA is TGCGCCAGCAGTGCGGACAGCACTGAAGCTTTCTTT. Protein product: CASSADSTEAFF.

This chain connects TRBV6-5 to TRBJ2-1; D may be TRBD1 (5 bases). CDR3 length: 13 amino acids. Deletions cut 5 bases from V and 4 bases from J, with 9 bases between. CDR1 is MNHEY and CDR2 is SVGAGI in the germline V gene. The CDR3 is CASSRTSYNEQFF. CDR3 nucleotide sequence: TGTGCCAGCAGTCGGACATCGTACAATGAGCAGTTCTTC.

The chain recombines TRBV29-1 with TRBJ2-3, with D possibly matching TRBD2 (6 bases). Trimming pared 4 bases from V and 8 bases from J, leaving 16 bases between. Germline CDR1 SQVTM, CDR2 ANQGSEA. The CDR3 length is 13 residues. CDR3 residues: CSVAPRLVSTQYF. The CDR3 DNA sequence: TGCAGCGTTGCCCCCCGACTAGTCTCTACGCAGTATTTT.

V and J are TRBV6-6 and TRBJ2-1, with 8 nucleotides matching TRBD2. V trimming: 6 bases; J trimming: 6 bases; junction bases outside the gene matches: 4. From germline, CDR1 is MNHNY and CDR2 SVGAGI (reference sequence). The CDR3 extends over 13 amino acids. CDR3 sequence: CASSLLAVNEQFF. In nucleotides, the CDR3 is TGTGCCAGCAGCCTACTAGCGGTCAATGAGCAGTTCTTC.

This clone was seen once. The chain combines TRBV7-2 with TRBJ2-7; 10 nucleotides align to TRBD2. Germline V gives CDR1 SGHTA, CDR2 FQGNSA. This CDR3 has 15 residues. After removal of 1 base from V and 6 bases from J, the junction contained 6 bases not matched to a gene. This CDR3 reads CASSLDKRGGPEQYF. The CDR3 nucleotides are TGTGCCAGCAGCTTAGATAAGCGGGGGGGTCCCGAGCAGTACTTC. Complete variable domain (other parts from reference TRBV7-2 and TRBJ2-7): GAGVSQSPSNKVTEKGKDVELRCDPISGHTALYWYRQSLGQGLEFLIYFQGNSAPDKSGLPSDRFSAERTGGSVSTLTIQRTQQEDSAVYLCASSLDKRGGPEQYFGPGTRLTVT.

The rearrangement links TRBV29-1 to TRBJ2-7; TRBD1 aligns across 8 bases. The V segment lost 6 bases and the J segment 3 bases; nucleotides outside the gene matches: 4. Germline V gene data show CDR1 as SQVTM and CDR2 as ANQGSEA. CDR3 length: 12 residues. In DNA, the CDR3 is TGCAGCGTGCAGGGGGCTGGCTACGAGCAGTACTTC. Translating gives CSVQGAGYEQYF.

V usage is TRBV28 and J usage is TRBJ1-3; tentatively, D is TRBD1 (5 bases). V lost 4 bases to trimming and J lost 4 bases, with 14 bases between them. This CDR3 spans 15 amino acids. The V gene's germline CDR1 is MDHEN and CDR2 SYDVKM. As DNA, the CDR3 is TGTGCCAGCAGTTCTCACGGGGGGGGAGGAAACACCATATATTTT. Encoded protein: CASSSHGGGGNTIYF.

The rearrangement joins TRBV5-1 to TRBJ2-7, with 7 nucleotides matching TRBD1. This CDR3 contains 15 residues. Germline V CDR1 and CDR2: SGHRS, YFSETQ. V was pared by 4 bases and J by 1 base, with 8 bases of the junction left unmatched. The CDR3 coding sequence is TGCGCCAGCAGCACCCGACAGGGAGAGTCCTACGAGCAGTACTTC. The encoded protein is CASSTRQGESYEQYF.

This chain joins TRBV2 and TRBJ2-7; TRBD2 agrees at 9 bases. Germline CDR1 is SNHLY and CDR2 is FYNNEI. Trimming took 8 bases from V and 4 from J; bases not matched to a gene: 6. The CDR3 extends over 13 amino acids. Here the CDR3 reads CASGGTSIYEQYF. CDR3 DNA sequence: TGTGCCAGCGGGGGGACTAGCATTTACGAGCAGTACTTC.

The CDR3, as DNA: TGTGCCAGCAGCTTGGGCTCCAGCGGGACCATCTACGAGCAGTACTTC. Translation: CASSLGSSGTIYEQYF. The V gene is TRBV5-4, the J gene TRBJ2-7; TRBD2 agrees at 7 bases. Germline CDR1 reads SGHNT; CDR2 reads YYREEE (reference sequence). This CDR3 comprises 16 residues. J lost 3 bases, V lost 0 bases, and 9 bases had no gene match.

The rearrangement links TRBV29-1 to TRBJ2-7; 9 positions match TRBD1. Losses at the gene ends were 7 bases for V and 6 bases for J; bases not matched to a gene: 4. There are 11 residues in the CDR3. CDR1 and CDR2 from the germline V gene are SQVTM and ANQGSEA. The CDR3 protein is CSASDRGEQYF. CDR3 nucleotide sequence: TGCAGCGCCTCGGACAGGGGCGAGCAGTACTTC.

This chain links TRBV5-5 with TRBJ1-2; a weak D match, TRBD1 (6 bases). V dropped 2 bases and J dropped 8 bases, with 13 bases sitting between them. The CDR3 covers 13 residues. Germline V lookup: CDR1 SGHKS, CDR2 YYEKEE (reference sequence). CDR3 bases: TGTGCCAGCAGCTTCCTACAGGGTCGAGGCTACACCTTC. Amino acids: CASSFLQGRGYTF.

The chain's CDR3 is CASSPPPLAGGGTQYF. The CDR3 DNA is TGTGCCAGCAGTCCCCCGCCCCTAGCGGGGGGTGGTACGCAGTATTTT. The chain has TRBV2 and TRBJ2-3, with TRBD2 matching 11 bases. V was pared by 5 bases and J by 8 bases, with 12 bases of the junction left unmatched. This CDR3 contains 16 residues. Germline CDR1 reads SNHLY; CDR2 reads FYNNEI.

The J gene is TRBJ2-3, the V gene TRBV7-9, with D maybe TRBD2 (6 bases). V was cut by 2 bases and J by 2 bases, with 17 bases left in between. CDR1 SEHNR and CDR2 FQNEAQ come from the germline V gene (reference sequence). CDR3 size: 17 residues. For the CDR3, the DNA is TGTGCCAGCAGCTTAAGTGGGTTAGCGGCGGTCACAGATACGCAGTATTTT. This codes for CASSLSGLAAVTDTQYF.

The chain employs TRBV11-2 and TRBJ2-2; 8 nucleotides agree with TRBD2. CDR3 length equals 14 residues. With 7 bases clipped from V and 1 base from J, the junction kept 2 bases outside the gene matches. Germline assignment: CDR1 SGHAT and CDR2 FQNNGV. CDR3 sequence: CASTSGGNTGELFF. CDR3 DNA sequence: TGTGCCAGCACGAGCGGGGGGAACACCGGGGAGCTGTTTTTT.

CDR3 coding DNA: TGTGCCAGCAGCAGAGTGACAGGGGAATCCAACAAATGGACCTTC. Residues: CASSRVTGESNKWTF. The genes are TRBV7-9 and TRBJ1-2, with TRBD1 matching over 8 bases. The V segment lost 5 bases and the J segment 14 bases; nucleotides outside the gene matches: 19. Germline values: CDR1 SEHNR, CDR2 FQNEAQ (reference sequence). The CDR3 covers 15 residues.

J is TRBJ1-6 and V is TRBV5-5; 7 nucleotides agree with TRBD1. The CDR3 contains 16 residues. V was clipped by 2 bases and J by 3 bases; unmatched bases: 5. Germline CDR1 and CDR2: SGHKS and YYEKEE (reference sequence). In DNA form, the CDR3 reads TGTGCCAGCAGCTTAAGGACAGGTGTCTATAATTCACCCCTCCACTTT. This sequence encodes CASSLRTGVYNSPLHF.

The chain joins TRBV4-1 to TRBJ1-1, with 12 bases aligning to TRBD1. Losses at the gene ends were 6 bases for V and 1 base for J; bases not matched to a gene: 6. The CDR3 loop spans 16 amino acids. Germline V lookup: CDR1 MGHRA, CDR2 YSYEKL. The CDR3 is CASRPGTGGQNTEAFF. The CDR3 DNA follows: TGCGCCAGCAGGCCCGGGACAGGGGGCCAGAACACTGAAGCTTTCTTT.

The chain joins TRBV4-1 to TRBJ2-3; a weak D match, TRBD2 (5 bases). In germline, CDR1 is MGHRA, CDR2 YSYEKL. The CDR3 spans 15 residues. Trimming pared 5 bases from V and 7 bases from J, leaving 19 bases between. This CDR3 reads CASSSGLGLVYTQYF. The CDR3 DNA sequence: TGCGCCAGCAGCTCCGGACTGGGCCTAGTTTATACGCAGTATTTT.

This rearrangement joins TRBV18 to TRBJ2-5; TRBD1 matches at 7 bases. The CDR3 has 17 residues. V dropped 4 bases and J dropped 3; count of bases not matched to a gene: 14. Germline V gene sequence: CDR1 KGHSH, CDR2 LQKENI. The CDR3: CASSLNPLRDSKETQYF. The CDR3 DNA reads TGTGCCAGCTCACTTAACCCTCTCCGGGACAGTAAAGAGACCCAGTACTTC.

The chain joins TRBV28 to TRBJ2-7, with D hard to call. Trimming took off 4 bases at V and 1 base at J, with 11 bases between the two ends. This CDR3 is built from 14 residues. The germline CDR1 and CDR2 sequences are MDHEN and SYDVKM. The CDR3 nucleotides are TGTGCCAGCAGTTCTGCCCTACTATCCTACGAGCAGTACTTC. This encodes CASSSALLSYEQYF.

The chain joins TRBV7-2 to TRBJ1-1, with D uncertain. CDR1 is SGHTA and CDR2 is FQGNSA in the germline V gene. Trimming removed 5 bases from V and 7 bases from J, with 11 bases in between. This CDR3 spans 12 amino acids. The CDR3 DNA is TGTGCCAGCAGCCTAGGTCTAGGTGAAGCTTTCTTT. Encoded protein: CASSLGLGEAFF. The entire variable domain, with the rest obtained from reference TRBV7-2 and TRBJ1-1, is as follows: GAGVSQSPSNKVTEKGKDVELRCDPISGHTALYWYRQSLGQGLEFLIYFQGNSAPDKSGLPSDRFSAERTGGSVSTLTIQRTQQEDSAVYLCASSLGLGEAFFGQGTRLTVV.